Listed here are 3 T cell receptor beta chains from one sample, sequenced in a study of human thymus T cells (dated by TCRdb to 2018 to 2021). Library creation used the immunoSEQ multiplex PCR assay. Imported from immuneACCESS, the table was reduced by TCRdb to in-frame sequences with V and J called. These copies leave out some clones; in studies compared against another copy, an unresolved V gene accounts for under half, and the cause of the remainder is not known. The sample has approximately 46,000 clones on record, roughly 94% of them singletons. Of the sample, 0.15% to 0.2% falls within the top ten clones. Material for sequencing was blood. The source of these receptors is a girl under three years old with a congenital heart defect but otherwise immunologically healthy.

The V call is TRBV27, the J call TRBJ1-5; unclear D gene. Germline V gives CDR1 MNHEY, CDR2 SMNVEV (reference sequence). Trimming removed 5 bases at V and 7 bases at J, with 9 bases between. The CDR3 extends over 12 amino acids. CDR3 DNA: TGTGCCAGCAGTACCGGAGGCCAGCCCCAGCATTTT. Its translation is CASSTGGQPQHF.

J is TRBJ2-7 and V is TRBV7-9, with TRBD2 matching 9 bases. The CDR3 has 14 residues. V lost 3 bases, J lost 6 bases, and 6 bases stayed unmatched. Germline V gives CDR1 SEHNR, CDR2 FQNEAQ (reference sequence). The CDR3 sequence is CASSFAGGFSEQYF. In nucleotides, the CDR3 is TGTGCCAGCAGCTTCGCGGGAGGGTTCTCCGAGCAGTACTTC.

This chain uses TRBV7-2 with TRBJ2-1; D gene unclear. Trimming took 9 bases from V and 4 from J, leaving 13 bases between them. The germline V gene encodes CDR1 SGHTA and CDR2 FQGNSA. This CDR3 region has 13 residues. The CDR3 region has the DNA TGTGCCAGTACTTCGTCCTGGTACAATGAGCAGTTCTTC. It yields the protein CASTSSWYNEQFF.